The rows below give T cell receptor beta chains drawn from one sample of a study of tumor and adjacent non-tumor tissue in lung cancer. A single record per CDR3 protein comes from TCRdb applying MiXCR to the multiplex PCR reads. The data contain fewer than 100,000 distinct CDR3 sequences, approximately 78% of them singletons. Sequencing input: distant non-tumor lung tissue. The receptors shown here come from a man in his sixties with non-small cell lung cancer. Each CDR3 is given with its conserved first and last residue. Fields, in order: J gene, CDR3 length, D gene, clone size, V gene, CDR3 protein, CDR3 DNA. D genes are given only for firm matches. A clone size is listed for some rows: how often the clone was seen (once, few, many), or a class if it is expanded.

TRBJ2-7	15	TRBD2	many	TRBV20-1	CSVTTGRGGTYEQYF	TGCAGTGTCACCACTGGGCGGGGGGGTACCTACGAGCAGTACTTC
TRBJ2-1	15	TRBD2	-	TRBV20-1	CSADTAGRPWNQQFF	TGCAGTGCTGACACAGCGGGGAGGCCGTGGAATCAGCAGTTCTTC
TRBJ2-6	17	-	-	TRBV6-5	CAISLEGASSGANFLTF	TGTGCCATCAGCCTAGAGGGAGCCAGCTCTGGGGCCAACTTCCTGACTTTC
TRBJ2-2	17	TRBD2	-	TRBV11-3	CVGSHLATSGATGELFF	TGTGTCGGCAGCCACCTCGCGACTAGCGGTGCGACCGGGGAGCTGTTTTTT
TRBJ2-2	15	TRBD2	-	TRBV12-3/TRBV12-4	CTSSLRRGGIGELFF	TGTACCAGCAGTTTAAGGCGGGGGGGAATCGGGGAGCTGTTTTTT
TRBJ1-4	14	TRBD1	-	TRBV11-2	CASSLYRGFEKLFF	TGTGCTAGCAGCCTGTACAGGGGATTTGAAAAACTGTTTTTT
TRBJ2-3	16	-	-	TRBV4-2	CASCQESGGGADTQYF	TGTGCCAGCTGCCAAGAGTCGGGTGGGGGGGCAGATACGCAATATTTT
TRBJ2-1	13	-	-	TRBV11-2	CVSSLERYNEQFF	TGTGTCAGCAGCTTGGAGCGCTACAATGAGCAGTTCTTC
TRBJ2-1	15	TRBD2	many	TRBV19	CASSWGLAGGNEQFF	TGTGCCAGTAGTTGGGGACTAGCGGGAGGCAATGAGCAGTTCTTC
TRBJ1-2	14	TRBD1	-	TRBV4-1	CASSRDSTSFGYAF	TGCGCCAGCAGCCGGGACAGTACCTCTTTCGGCTACGCCTTC
TRBJ2-5	16	TRBD2	few	TRBV7-2	CASSRRSGGALETQYF	TGTGCCAGCAGCCGCCGGAGCGGGGGGGCTCTAGAGACCCAGTACTTC
TRBJ2-5	17	TRBD1	-	TRBV11-1	CASSLVSGGFYQEAQYF	TGTGCCAGCAGCTTGGTATCAGGGGGCTTTTACCAAGAGGCCCAGTACTTC
TRBJ1-5	17	-	-	TRBV12-3/TRBV12-4	CASSLGRRGANKQPQHF	TGTGCCAGCAGTTTAGGTAGACGGGGGGCGAACAAACAGCCCCAGCATTTT
TRBJ2-1	16	TRBD1	-	TRBV5-6	CAGSRDRGEVYIEQFF	TGTGCAGGCAGTCGGGACAGGGGGGAAGTCTACATTGAGCAGTTCTTC
TRBJ1-5	14	-	-	TRBV12-3/TRBV12-4	CASNLGRGNQPQHF	TGTGCCAGCAATTTAGGTAGAGGAAATCAGCCCCAGCATTTT
TRBJ2-3	16	-	-	TRBV11-3	CANSPRTSKVTDTQYF	TGTGCCAACAGCCCACGCACGTCGAAGGTCACAGATACACAGTATTTT
TRBJ2-3	16	-	-	TRBV11-3	CASSLAWGGGTDTQYF	TGTGCCAGCAGCTTAGCTTGGGGCGGAGGAACAGATACGCAGTATTTT
TRBJ1-1	17	TRBD1	-	TRBV28	CASAPGQGAVRNTEALF	TGTGCCAGCGCCCCGGGACAGGGGGCCGTTCGGAACACTGAAGCTTTATTT
TRBJ2-6	19	TRBD1	-	TRBV11-2	CASSLVPMDRPCGANVLTF	TGTGCCAGCAGCTTAGTTCCAATGGACAGGCCCTGTGGGGCCAACGTCCTAACTTTC
TRBJ2-3	15	-	-	TRBV24-1	CATSPTTRATDTQYF	TGTGCCACCAGTCCGACAACCCGGGCAACAGATACGCAGTATTTT
TRBJ2-3	17	TRBD2	-	TRBV20-1	CSARDTGGLNPTVTQYF	TGCAGTGCTAGAGATACGGGGGGGCTCAACCCAACAGTTACGCAGTATTTT
TRBJ1-2	14	-	-	TRBV4-1	CASGPDSISFGYTF	TGCGCCAGCGGCCCAGACAGCATCTCTTTCGGCTACACCTTC
TRBJ2-1	15	-	once	TRBV11-3	CASSPTSLSYNGQFF	TGTGCCAGCAGTCCCACTAGCTTGTCCTACAATGGGCAGTTCTTC